Below are 27 T cell receptor beta chains sequenced from a single sample in a study of T cell responses to AZD1222 COVID-19 vaccine. Generated by immunoSEQ multiplex PCR, the TCRdb table keeps only in-frame clones and is missing some. The sample carries around 150,000 clones, 80% to 95% recorded once. The sequencing here drew on peripheral blood, taken 28 days after the second AZD1222 dose. Receptors originate from an adult who received the AZD1222 COVID-19 vaccine.

The chain uses TRBV5-1 and TRBJ2-7, with 8 bases that match TRBD2. The CDR3 length is 15 residues. V lost 3 bases and J lost 2; bases outside the gene matches: 7. CDR1 is SGHRS and CDR2 is YFSETQ in the germline V gene. The CDR3 DNA sequence: TGCGCCAGCAGCTCATCCGGGACTAGTCCCTACGAGCAGTACTTC. Translation gives CASSSSGTSPYEQYF.

CDR3 region: CSVPRGRQTQYF. The CDR3 nucleotides are TGCAGCGTTCCAAGGGGAAGACAGACCCAGTACTTC. The rearrangement joins TRBV29-1 to TRBJ2-5; weak D call: TRBD1 (5 bases). The CDR3 sequence is 12 residues long. Trimming removed 5 bases at V and 6 bases at J, with 13 bases between. Germline loops: CDR1 SQVTM, CDR2 ANQGSEA.

The rearrangement uses TRBV9 and TRBJ2-1; 7 nucleotides agree with TRBD2. Germline values: CDR1 SGDLS, CDR2 YYNGEE. CDR3 length: 20 amino acids. V lost 3 bases and J lost 3; bases outside the gene matches: 21. The CDR3: CASSAQTGGRVRSYYNEQFF. The CDR3 region has the DNA TGTGCCAGCAGCGCACAGACGGGAGGAAGGGTCAGGTCTTACTACAATGAGCAGTTCTTC.

The rearrangement links TRBV23-1 to TRBJ2-2; weak D call: TRBD1 (6 bases). TRBV23-1 is annotated as an ORF whose role is uncertain. V dropped 0 bases and J dropped 0 bases, with 8 bases sitting between them. The CDR3 consists of 16 residues. The CDR3 DNA is TGCGCCAGCAGTCAATCGAGACAGGCGAACACCGGGGAGCTGTTTTTT. As protein: CASSQSRQANTGELFF.

About this clone: The sample holds other DNA sequences that translate to the same CDR3. The chain is built from TRBV19 and TRBJ2-3; D remains ambiguous. The CDR3 has 11 residues. V gave up 3 bases and J gave up 5 bases, with 3 bases separating them. In germline, CDR1 is LNHDA, CDR2 SQIVND (reference sequence). CDR3: CASSIGDTQYF. The CDR3 DNA follows: TGTGCCAGTAGTATTGGAGATACGCAGTATTTT.

This chain uses TRBV7-9 with TRBJ2-1; a possible D gene is TRBD2 (5 bases). Germline V CDR1 and CDR2: SEHNR, FQNEAQ (reference sequence). The CDR3 sequence is 15 residues long. Deletions cut 1 base from V and 4 bases from J, with 11 bases between. The CDR3 is CASSLVSKRYNEQFF. The CDR3 DNA reads as TGTGCCAGCAGCTTAGTGTCCAAGCGGTACAATGAGCAGTTCTTC.

CDR3 nucleotides: TGCAGCGTTCCCCCCGGACAGGGCAATAAAGCTTTCTTT. It specifies CSVPPGQGNKAFF. The V call is TRBV29-1, the J call TRBJ1-1, with 8 bases that match TRBD1. The V gene's germline CDR1 is SQVTM and CDR2 ANQGSEA. The CDR3 totals 13 residues. V was clipped by 5 bases and J by 9 bases; unmatched bases: 11.

V is TRBV2 and J is TRBJ2-7; 10 nucleotides line up with TRBD2. V dropped 7 bases and J dropped 4; count of bases not matched to a gene: 7. Germline V CDR1 and CDR2: SNHLY, FYNNEI. The CDR3 contains 14 residues. Here the CDR3 DNA reads TGTGCCAGCACTTCGGGACTAGCGACGTACGAGCAGTACTTC. It yields the protein CASTSGLATYEQYF.

The CDR3: CAISEAGRSNQPQHF. The DNA of the CDR3 is TGTGCCATCAGTGAGGCGGGTCGTAGCAATCAGCCCCAGCATTTT. J is TRBJ1-5 and V is TRBV10-3; D not resolved. Trimming took off 2 bases at V and 0 bases at J, with 8 bases between the two ends. This CDR3 region has 15 residues. The V gene's germline CDR1 is ENHRY and CDR2 SYGVKD.

The genes are TRBV5-1 and TRBJ2-2; D perhaps matches TRBD2 (5 bases). The CDR3 runs to 16 residues. Germline-derived CDR1 and CDR2 are SGHRS and YFSETQ. Deletions cut 4 bases from V and 6 bases from J, with 19 bases between. The CDR3 protein is CASSLRERANAGELFF. Here the CDR3 DNA reads TGCGCCAGCAGCCTCCGGGAAAGGGCCAACGCCGGGGAGCTGTTTTTT.

V gene TRBV23-1 combines with J gene TRBJ2-4; no definite D call. TRBV23-1 is an ORF for which the function is uncertain. CDR3 length: 19 amino acids. Trimming cost V 0 bases and J 1 base, with 19 bases left between them. CDR3 DNA: TGCGCCAGCAGTCAATCAACGCCCGTAATAGAGTTGGCCAAAAACATTCAGTACTTC. This encodes CASSQSTPVIELAKNIQYF.

The chain has TRBV5-8 and TRBJ2-3, with D tentatively TRBD2 (6 bases). The CDR3 totals 14 residues. Between the trimmed V and J ends, which lost 4 bases and 2 bases, there was a span of 11 bases. From germline, CDR1 is SGHTS and CDR2 YDEGEE. The DNA for the CDR3 is TGTGCCAGCAGCCCCCGGGAGTACACAGATACGCAGTATTTT. It yields the protein CASSPREYTDTQYF.

This rearrangement joins TRBV6-5 to TRBJ2-1; 10 bases map to TRBD1. Per the germline V gene, CDR1 is MNHEY and CDR2 is SVGAGI. After removal of 8 bases from V and 6 bases from J, the junction contained 10 bases not matched to a gene. CDR3 size: 15 residues. CDR3 sequence: CASEKTGGAGNEQFF. CDR3 nucleotide sequence: TGTGCCAGCGAAAAGACAGGGGGCGCGGGCAATGAGCAGTTCTTC.

The rearrangement links TRBV7-9 to TRBJ2-3, with TRBD2 identical over 9 bases. This CDR3 is built from 16 residues. In germline, CDR1 is SEHNR, CDR2 FQNEAQ (reference sequence). V lost 7 bases to trimming and J lost 6 bases; unmatched junction nucleotides: 14. The CDR3 DNA sequence: TGTGCCAGCACCCCAGGGTTTAGCGGGAGCAAGGATACGCAGTATTTT. Translated, it gives CASTPGFSGSKDTQYF.

The gene calls are TRBV10-2 and TRBJ1-4; TRBD1 might be the D (6 bases). CDR1 is WSHSY and CDR2 is SAAADI in the germline V gene. V lost 6 bases to trimming and J lost 7 bases, with 18 bases between them. CDR3 length equals 15 residues. The CDR3 region has the DNA TGCGCCAGCAGGGAATCGGGGGCGGGGAGTGAAAAACTGTTTTTT. Protein product: CASRESGAGSEKLFF.

The CDR3 sequence: CASGYPSYGYTF. As DNA, the CDR3 is TGTGCCAGTGGGTACCCTTCCTATGGCTACACCTTC. The chain recombines TRBV6-5 with TRBJ1-2; D is undetermined. Trimming shortened V by 9 bases and J by 4 bases, and 12 bases separated the two germline ends. The germline V gene has CDR1 MNHEY and CDR2 SVGAGI. The CDR3 loop spans 12 amino acids.

The chain employs TRBV11-3 and TRBJ2-3; the match to TRBD1 covers 7 bases. There are 16 residues in the CDR3. CDR1 is SGHNT, CDR2 YENEEA, per germline. The junction had 9 bases not matched to a gene; V was cut back by 5 bases and J by 1 base. For the CDR3, the DNA is TGTGCCAGCAGCGGACGGACAGGTTCTGGCACAGATACGCAGTATTTT. Translating gives CASSGRTGSGTDTQYF.

This chain uses TRBV27 with TRBJ2-2, with D hard to call. Trimming pared 8 bases from V and 2 bases from J, leaving 6 bases between. This CDR3 region has 12 residues. In germline, CDR1 is MNHEY, CDR2 SMNVEV (reference sequence). This CDR3 reads CASGYNTGELFF. The CDR3 coding sequence is TGTGCCAGCGGATACAACACCGGGGAGCTGTTTTTT.

This chain joins TRBV15 and TRBJ2-7, with 8 positions matching TRBD1. With V trimmed by 6 bases and J by 4 bases, 8 bases remained unmatched. The CDR3 length is 14 residues. The germline CDR1 and CDR2 sequences are LNHNV and YYDKDF (reference sequence). CDR3 sequence reads: CATSPGTGLYEQYF. CDR3 bases: TGTGCCACCAGTCCCGGGACAGGACTATACGAGCAGTACTTC.

The CDR3 region is CASSLSPSGYEQYF. CDR3 sequence (DNA): TGTGCCAGCAGCTTGTCTCCGTCAGGTTACGAGCAGTACTTC. The V call is TRBV7-2, the J call TRBJ2-7; D gene unclear. Trimming left V 3 bases short and J 4 bases short, with 13 bases between. CDR1 SGHTA and CDR2 FQGNSA come from the germline V gene. The CDR3 runs to 14 residues.

The chain carries TRBV5-1 and TRBJ1-4, with D possibly TRBD1 on 5 matching bases. The CDR3 loop spans 16 amino acids. V dropped 1 base and J dropped 4 bases, with 14 bases sitting between them. The V gene's germline CDR1 is SGHRS and CDR2 YFSETQ. CDR3 in DNA: TGCGCCAGCAGCTTGATGCCGTTAGGGGATAATGAAAAACTGTTTTTT. Translating it yields CASSLMPLGDNEKLFF.

Only a few counts were recorded for this clone. The chain has TRBV28 and TRBJ2-5; 11 positions match TRBD1. The V gene end was trimmed by 7 bases and the J gene end by 5 bases; junction bases not matched to a gene: 9. The CDR3 loop spans 15 amino acids. CDR1 is MDHEN and CDR2 is SYDVKM in the germline V gene. The CDR3 nucleotides read TGTGCCAGCATTACCGGACAGGGGGCTTTGGAGACCCAGTACTTC. Protein product: CASITGQGALETQYF.

The chain has TRBV4-1 and TRBJ2-3, with D tentatively TRBD2 (5 bases). Per germline, CDR1 MGHRA and CDR2 YSYEKL. V dropped 4 bases and J dropped 5 bases, with 19 bases sitting between them. The length of the CDR3 is 16 residues. CDR3 protein: CASSLSGGGIGDTQYF. The CDR3 region has the DNA TGCGCCAGCAGCCTCTCGGGCGGAGGTATCGGAGATACGCAGTATTTT.

Written as DNA, the CDR3 is TGTGCCAGCAGCGCCCCGGACAGTCGCACAGATACGCAGTATTTT. Encoded protein: CASSAPDSRTDTQYF. The chain has TRBV5-6 and TRBJ2-3, with D perhaps TRBD1 (6 bases). CDR3 size: 15 residues. CDR1 is SGHDT and CDR2 is YYEEEE in the germline V gene. The ends were cut back, 4 bases at V and 1 base at J, with 13 bases in the middle.

The V and J genes are TRBV7-9 and TRBJ2-5, with 8 bases that match TRBD2. The germline CDR1 and CDR2 sequences are SEHNR and FQNEAQ (reference sequence). The CDR3 is made up of 14 amino acids. Trimming cost V 0 bases and J 5 bases; bases outside gene matches: 2. The CDR3 bases are TGTGCCAGCAGCTTAGCTAGCGGGGTTGAGACCCAGTACTTC. Encoded protein: CASSLASGVETQYF.

As regards this clone: Relative to the germline gene, one junction end is altered; a read error may explain this. The CDR3 nucleotides are TGTGCCACCAGGAGAGGGGACGAACTTAGGAATGAGCAGTTCTTC. It yields the protein CATRRGDELRNEQFF. The rearrangement links TRBV15 to TRBJ2-1; TRBD1 or TRBD2 may be the D gene (5 bases each). There are 15 residues in the CDR3. The germline gives CDR1 LNHNV, CDR2 YYDKDF (reference sequence).

The chain is built from TRBV10-3 and TRBJ2-5, with D maybe TRBD1 (6 bases). CDR1 and CDR2 from the germline V gene are ENHRY and SYGVKD. V lost 8 bases to trimming and J lost 3 bases, with 13 bases between them. The CDR3 covers 13 residues. The CDR3 sequence is CAIGQDREETQYF. In DNA, the CDR3 is TGTGCCATCGGTCAGGACAGAGAAGAGACCCAGTACTTC.